Each of the 10 T cell receptor beta chains below was sequenced from the same sample in a study of blood T cell repertoires in COVID-19. Some clones are missing from TCRdb's copy, which holds only in-frame ones; the method was immunoSEQ multiplex PCR. The repertoire has about 190,000 clones, roughly 89% of them found once; the top ten carry 0.62%. The sample comprised peripheral blood. The source of these receptors is a man in his forties or fifties with acute or convalescent COVID-19.

This clone was detected only a few times. The chain recombines TRBV7-9 with TRBJ2-1; TRBD2 agrees at 11 bases. The J segment lost 6 bases and the V segment lost 6 bases, leaving 4 bases of the junction unmatched. Germline values: CDR1 SEHNR, CDR2 FQNEAQ (reference sequence). The CDR3 covers 14 residues. This CDR3 reads CASRVAGGANEQFF. For the CDR3, the DNA is TGTGCCAGCAGGGTAGCGGGAGGGGCCAATGAGCAGTTCTTC.

The rearrangement joins TRBV2 to TRBJ2-5; TRBD2 agrees at 8 bases. The CDR3 covers 13 residues. V lost 10 bases and J lost 5; bases outside the gene matches: 9. Germline lookup yields CDR1 SNHLY and CDR2 FYNNEI. The CDR3 DNA is TGTGCCACCCTCGGCGGGAGGAGGGAGACCCAGTACTTC. Amino acids: CATLGGRRETQYF.

This clone has only one observation. V is TRBV5-4 and J is TRBJ2-5; possible D gene TRBD1, 5 bases. The V end was cut by 4 bases, the J end by 0 bases, with 10 bases between. CDR1 SGHNT and CDR2 YYREEE come from the germline V gene (reference sequence). The CDR3 runs 14 residues. CDR3 sequence: CASSEPRDQETQYF. The CDR3 region has the DNA TGTGCCAGCAGCGAACCCAGGGACCAAGAGACCCAGTACTTC.

This chain joins TRBV28 and TRBJ1-1, with 7 positions matching TRBD1. J lost 9 bases, V lost 1 base, and 8 bases had no gene match. Germline CDR1 MDHEN, CDR2 SYDVKM. The CDR3 is 14 residues long. This CDR3 is CASSLLGQSSKAFF. CDR3 DNA: TGTGCCAGCAGTTTATTGGGACAGTCAAGTAAAGCTTTCTTT.

This chain uses TRBV30 with TRBJ2-3; possibly TRBD2 for D (7 bases). The CDR3 totals 13 residues. Germline-derived CDR1 and CDR2 are GTSNPN and SVGIG (reference sequence). Trimming took 2 bases from V and 3 from J, leaving 9 bases between them. CDR3 amino acids: CAWSRGGTDTQYF. Written as DNA, the CDR3 is TGTGCCTGGAGTAGGGGGGGGACAGATACGCAGTATTTT.

This clone came up a few times. V gene TRBV7-9 combines with J gene TRBJ1-1; D remains ambiguous. From germline, CDR1 is SEHNR and CDR2 FQNEAQ (reference sequence). Deletions cut 5 bases from V and 10 bases from J, with 20 bases between. This CDR3 region has 14 residues. CDR3 region: CASSVRSSQDRAFF. The CDR3 bases are TGTGCCAGCAGCGTTAGATCATCCCAAGATAGAGCTTTCTTT.

This sequence joins TRBV5-1 and TRBJ2-3, with a tentative D call TRBD1 (5 bases). The V and J ends lost 6 bases and 0 bases respectively, with 8 bases between them. The CDR3 length is 13 residues. Germline CDR1 and CDR2: SGHRS and YFSETQ. In DNA, the CDR3 is TGCGCCAGCACGACAGTAAGCACAGATACGCAGTATTTT. Protein: CASTTVSTDTQYF.

The chain has TRBV19 and TRBJ2-7, with 8 bases that match TRBD2. Losses at the gene ends were 5 bases for V and 7 bases for J; bases not matched to a gene: 13. This CDR3 comprises 15 residues. The germline V gene encodes CDR1 LNHDA and CDR2 SQIVND (reference sequence). CDR3 loop: CASSPSGGARQEQYF. As DNA, the CDR3 is TGTGCCAGTAGTCCATCGGGGGGGGCCAGGCAAGAGCAGTACTTC.

This rearrangement joins TRBV7-2 to TRBJ2-5, with TRBD2 identical over 8 bases. Per the germline V gene, CDR1 is SGHTA and CDR2 is FQGNSA. The V gene end was trimmed by 2 bases and the J gene end by 4 bases; junction bases not matched to a gene: 3. The CDR3 is 14 residues long. CDR3 protein: CASSLSGGVETQYF. Written as DNA, the CDR3 is TGTGCCAGCAGCTTAAGCGGGGGAGTAGAGACCCAGTACTTC.

The chain uses TRBV15 and TRBJ1-4; D perhaps matches TRBD1 (6 bases). V lost 0 bases and J 8 bases, leaving 16 bases between the germline ends. CDR3 length equals 16 residues. In germline, CDR1 is LNHNV, CDR2 YYDKDF (reference sequence). CDR3 nucleotide sequence: TGTGCCACCAGCAGAGATTTAATAGGGGGGGGCGAAAAACTGTTTTTT. It yields the protein CATSRDLIGGGEKLFF.